This T cell receptor beta chain was identified in a study of cytomegalovirus exposure and HLA in healthy donors. Overall study results and limits: In a later analysis, TCR beta V- and J-gene trimming showed a link to a missense DCLRE1C variant. The listing of 150 or so TCR beta chains classed them as cytomegalovirus-associated.

Of note for this clone: Antigen unknown.

Primers: 60 Vbeta forward and 13 Jbeta reverse. Assay used: immunoSEQ multiplex PCR; TCRdb lists only in-frame clones, some missing. The sample totals 50,000 to 55,000 clones. The trim removed 1 base at V and 2 bases at J, leaving 6 bases unmatched. Germline CDR1 SEHNR, CDR2 FQNEAQ (reference sequence). CDR3 size: 16 residues. J is TRBJ2-7 and V is TRBV7-9, with 9 bases identical to TRBD2. The source is a woman in her fifties or sixties in good health and CMV-seropositive. Sequencing was performed on PBMCs. This chain's CDR3 is CASSLEGTSPTYEQYF. Here the CDR3 DNA reads TGTGCCAGCAGCTTAGAGGGGACTAGCCCAACCTACGAGCAGTACTTC.